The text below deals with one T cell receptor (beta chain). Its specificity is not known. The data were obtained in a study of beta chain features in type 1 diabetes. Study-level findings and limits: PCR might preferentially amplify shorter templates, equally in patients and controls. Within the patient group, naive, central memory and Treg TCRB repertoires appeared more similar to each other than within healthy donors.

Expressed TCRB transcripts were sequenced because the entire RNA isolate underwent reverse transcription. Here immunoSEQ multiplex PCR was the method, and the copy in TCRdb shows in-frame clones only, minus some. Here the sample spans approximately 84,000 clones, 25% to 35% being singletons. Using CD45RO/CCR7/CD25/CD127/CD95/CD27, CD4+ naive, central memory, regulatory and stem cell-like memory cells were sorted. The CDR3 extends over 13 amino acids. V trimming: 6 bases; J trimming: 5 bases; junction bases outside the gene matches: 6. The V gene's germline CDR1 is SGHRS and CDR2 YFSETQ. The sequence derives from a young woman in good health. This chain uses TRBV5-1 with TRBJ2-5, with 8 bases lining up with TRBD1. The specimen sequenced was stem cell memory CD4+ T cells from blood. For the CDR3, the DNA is TGCGCCAGCACCAGGGGGCGAGGTGAGACCCAGTACTTC. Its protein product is CASTRGRGETQYF.